The entry that follows covers one TCR beta chain sequence. Antigen specificity is unknown. This CDR3 contains 15 residues. V shed 6 bases and J 6 bases; nucleotides not matched to a gene: 5. Per germline, CDR1 MNHNS and CDR2 SASEGT. The sample belongs to a study of cytomegalovirus exposure and HLA in healthy donors. General study points: A later analysis found TCR association rates differed by HLA locus, highest for DRB1 and lowest for HLA-C.

The PCR employed 60 Vbeta primers together with 13 Jbeta primers. Assay used: immunoSEQ multiplex PCR; TCRdb lists only in-frame clones, some missing. The data hold some 130,000 clones, with roughly three quarters observed a single time. Input material: PBMCs. The genes are TRBV6-1 and TRBJ2-1, with TRBD2 matching over 13 bases. This TCR came from a man aged 35 to 55 in good health and CMV-seronegative. DNA for the CDR3: TGTGCCAGCAGGCCCGGGACTAGCGGGATCAATGAGCAGTTCTTC. Protein sequence: CASRPGTSGINEQFF.